What follows are 27 T cell receptor beta chains derived from one specimen sequenced in a study of beta chain features in type 1 diabetes. Study-wide results and limits: A moderate, significant TCRB CDR3 shortening appeared in type 1 diabetes across four CD4+ subsets.

Isolated RNA was reverse transcribed in full, so expressed TCRB transcripts were sequenced. Clones were read by immunoSEQ multiplex PCR, and TCRdb kept only the in-frame ones, dropping some. The sample lists roughly 150,000 clones; roughly 9% were seen once. For these TCRs, the target antigens are not known. Sequenced material: central memory CD4+ T cells from blood. These receptors were obtained from a young woman with type 1 diabetes.

The table lists this clone with a few counts. V is TRBV9 and J is TRBJ2-7, with D possibly matching TRBD1 (6 bases). The CDR3 covers 14 residues. The V end lost 0 bases, the J end lost 7 bases, and 14 bases lay between the germline ends. The germline gives CDR1 SGDLS, CDR2 YYNGEE. The CDR3 DNA is TGTGCCAGCAGCGTAGAAGGGACATCGTGGGAGCAGTACTTC. Its translation: CASSVEGTSWEQYF.

This clone was detected only a few times. V gene TRBV2 combines with J gene TRBJ2-1, with 12 bases lining up with TRBD1. V trimming: 9 bases; J trimming: 5 bases; junction bases outside the gene matches: 5. The CDR3 contains 14 residues. Germline CDR1 is SNHLY and CDR2 is FYNNEI. The CDR3 spells CASCGTGGHNEQFF. CDR3 bases: TGTGCCAGTTGCGGGACAGGGGGCCACAATGAGCAGTTCTTC.

The sample holds a few counts of this clone. V and J are TRBV18 and TRBJ2-7; D may be TRBD1 (6 bases). Trimming pared 2 bases from V and 2 bases from J, leaving 16 bases between. The CDR3 runs to 16 residues. Germline loops: CDR1 KGHSH, CDR2 LQKENI. The CDR3 DNA follows: TGTGCCAGCTCACCAAAGGACAGCCTCATAACCTACGAGCAGTACTTC. This translates into CASSPKDSLITYEQYF.

This chain connects TRBV5-1 to TRBJ1-2; D unresolved. Germline V gene sequence: CDR1 SGHRS, CDR2 YFSETQ. This CDR3 region has 12 residues. Trimming removed 3 bases at V and 9 bases at J, with 12 bases between. The CDR3 nucleotides read TGCGCCAGCAGCTCACCGGGAGATAGCTACACCTTC. This translates into CASSSPGDSYTF.

This sequence joins TRBV9 and TRBJ2-2, with D tentatively TRBD1 (6 bases). The germline V gene encodes CDR1 SGDLS and CDR2 YYNGEE. Trimming shortened V by 0 bases and J by 5 bases, and 14 bases separated the two germline ends. The CDR3 runs to 16 residues. The DNA for the CDR3 is TGTGCCAGCAGCGTAGATTGGGGGCGAGGGACCGGGGAGCTGTTTTTT. Its protein is CASSVDWGRGTGELFF.

J is TRBJ1-4 and V is TRBV29-1, with 8 bases lining up with TRBD1. There are 13 residues in the CDR3. Germline-derived CDR1 and CDR2 are SQVTM and ANQGSEA. Trimming took 4 bases from V and 5 from J; bases not matched to a gene: 3. This CDR3 is CSVADRGNEKLFF. The CDR3 DNA reads TGCAGCGTTGCTGACAGGGGAAATGAAAAACTGTTTTTT.

This clone was counted a few times. The identical CDR3 is also encoded by other nucleotide sequences in the sample. The rearrangement joins TRBV30 to TRBJ2-7, with D uncertain. The CDR3 length is 13 residues. Germline V gives CDR1 GTSNPN, CDR2 SVGIG (reference sequence). V was cut by 0 bases and J by 1 base, with 7 bases left in between. CDR3 residues: CAWSVGSSYEQYF. Written as DNA, the CDR3 is TGTGCCTGGAGTGTCGGGTCGTCCTACGAGCAGTACTTC.

This clone came up a few times. This sample includes further DNA sequences coding for the same CDR3. This sequence joins TRBV15 and TRBJ1-1, with D maybe TRBD1 (6 bases). The germline V and J ends were trimmed by 3 bases and 5 bases, with 13 bases remaining between them. The germline CDR1 and CDR2 sequences are LNHNV and YYDKDF (reference sequence). CDR3 length equals 14 residues. CDR3 nucleotide sequence: TGTGCCACCAGCAGGGACAGAGGAGGAACTGAAGCTTTCTTT. Its protein is CATSRDRGGTEAFF.

This clone has more than one count but fewer than ten. The V and J genes are TRBV27 and TRBJ1-2, with 7 positions matching TRBD1. The CDR3 length is 13 residues. Trimming took 3 bases from V and 4 from J; bases not matched to a gene: 2. From germline, CDR1 is MNHEY and CDR2 SMNVEV (reference sequence). CDR3 amino acids: CASSFPGGYGYTF. Here the CDR3 DNA reads TGTGCCAGCAGTTTCCCAGGGGGCTATGGCTACACCTTC.

This clone came up a few times. The CDR3 here is CASSYSSKGYTF. In DNA, the CDR3 is TGTGCCAGCAGTTACTCTAGTAAAGGCTACACCTTC. The chain carries TRBV6-6 and TRBJ1-2; D is undetermined. Trimming pared 0 bases from V and 8 bases from J, leaving 7 bases between. CDR3 length: 12 residues. Germline V CDR1 and CDR2: MNHNY, SVGAGI (reference sequence).

The rearrangement uses TRBV5-1 and TRBJ2-7, with D possibly TRBD2 on 5 matching bases. The CDR3 runs to 14 residues. The V end lost 0 bases, the J end lost 3 bases, and 10 bases lay between the germline ends. Germline V gene sequence: CDR1 SGHRS, CDR2 YFSETQ. This CDR3 is CASSLEGGFYEQYF. CDR3 DNA: TGCGCCAGCAGCTTGGAAGGCGGGTTCTACGAGCAGTACTTC.

CDR3 protein: CASSNGLAQETQYF. CDR3 in DNA: TGTGCCAGCAGTAACGGACTAGCCCAAGAGACCCAGTACTTC. V and J are TRBV27 and TRBJ2-5; TRBD2 aligns across 8 bases. CDR1 is MNHEY and CDR2 is SMNVEV in the germline V gene (reference sequence). The ends lost 5 bases at V and 1 base at J; junction bases unmatched: 3. CDR3 length equals 14 residues.

This clone has only a few counts. A junction end diverges from the germline sequence, so it may reflect a read error. The chain combines TRBV7-7 with TRBJ1-2; D is unclear. The CDR3 extends over 14 amino acids. Germline CDR1 is SSHAT and CDR2 is FNYEAQ (reference sequence). The CDR3 DNA sequence: TGTGCTAGCAGCCCCCTGATATCATCCAGTGGCTACACCTTC. Protein product: CASSPLISSSGYTF.

The V and J genes are TRBV5-1 and TRBJ1-1, with 8 bases that match TRBD1. The germline gives CDR1 SGHRS, CDR2 YFSETQ. The CDR3 sequence is 15 residues long. The V gene end was trimmed by 0 bases and the J gene end by 3 bases; junction bases not matched to a gene: 4. The CDR3 nucleotides read TGCGCCAGCAGCTTGGACAGGGGGTCGCACACTGAAGCTTTCTTT. Protein: CASSLDRGSHTEAFF.

This clone was observed a few times. This CDR3 is CAWSVTANTGELFF. In DNA, the CDR3 is TGTGCCTGGAGTGTAACAGCGAACACCGGGGAGCTGTTTTTT. This chain uses TRBV30 with TRBJ2-2; no clear D. In germline, CDR1 is GTSNPN, CDR2 SVGIG (reference sequence). The CDR3 runs to 14 residues. Trimming shortened V by 0 bases and J by 0 bases, and 5 bases separated the two germline ends. Supplemented by reference TRBV30 and TRBJ2-2, the full variable domain reads SQTIHQWPATLVQPVGSPLSLECTVEGTSNPNLYWYRQAAGRGLQLLFYSVGIGQISSEVPQNLSASRPQDRQFILSSKKLLLSDSGFYLCAWSVTANTGELFFGEGSRLTVL.

J is TRBJ1-2 and V is TRBV18; TRBD1 agrees at 10 bases. Trimming at V came to 6 bases and at J to 6 bases, leaving 7 bases not matched to a gene. Germline V CDR1 and CDR2: KGHSH, LQKENI. The CDR3 extends over 14 amino acids. Here the CDR3 reads CASSLGTGVNGYTF. The DNA of the CDR3 is TGTGCCAGCTCCCTGGGGACAGGGGTGAATGGCTACACCTTC.

The sample holds a few counts of this clone. The chain joins TRBV19 to TRBJ2-1, with TRBD2 matching over 7 bases. Per germline, CDR1 LNHDA and CDR2 SQIVND (reference sequence). The CDR3 extends over 15 amino acids. Trimming removed 2 bases from V and 3 bases from J; junction bases left unmatched: 4. The CDR3 reads CASSIRGRSYNEQFF. As DNA, the CDR3 is TGTGCCAGTAGTATACGCGGGAGAAGCTACAATGAGCAGTTCTTC.

CDR3 amino acids: CASSIRTWNEKLFF. The CDR3 DNA reads TGTGCCAGCAGCATCAGGACTTGGAATGAAAAACTGTTTTTT. The chain is built from TRBV7-8 and TRBJ1-4; D call uncertain. This CDR3 region has 14 residues. V dropped 5 bases and J dropped 5 bases, with 12 bases sitting between them. CDR1 SGHVS and CDR2 FQNEAQ come from the germline V gene.

This clone was seen a few times. The chain employs TRBV13 and TRBJ2-5, with TRBD2 identical over 13 bases. The CDR3 is 16 residues long. V lost 5 bases to trimming and J lost 2 bases; unmatched junction nucleotides: 5. Germline V gives CDR1 PRHDT, CDR2 FYEKMQ (reference sequence). CDR3 coding DNA: TGTGCCAGCAGCCTCAGACTAGCGGGAGGACAAGAGACCCAGTACTTC. Amino acid sequence: CASSLRLAGGQETQYF.

This clone was detected a few times. J is TRBJ2-2 and V is TRBV5-4; D ambiguous. Germline V gene lookup returns CDR1 SGHNT and CDR2 YYREEE (reference sequence). The CDR3 covers 16 residues. The ends were cut back, 0 bases at V and 1 base at J, with 10 bases in the middle. The CDR3 DNA is TGTGCCAGCAGCTTGGGTAGCCCCAGGAACACCGGGGAGCTGTTTTTT. Protein sequence: CASSLGSPRNTGELFF.

In its sample, this clone was seen a few times. The chain carries TRBV19 and TRBJ1-2; D unclear. V was clipped by 3 bases and J by 2 bases, with 7 bases between them. The length of the CDR3 is 13 residues. Germline lookup yields CDR1 LNHDA and CDR2 SQIVND (reference sequence). CDR3 sequence (DNA): TGTGCCAGTAGTATTGTGGCCAACTATGGCTACACCTTC. This sequence encodes CASSIVANYGYTF. The full variable domain, its missing parts supplied by reference TRBV19 and TRBJ1-2, is DGGITQSPKYLFRKEGQNVTLSCEQNLNHDAMYWYRQDPGQGLRLIYYSQIVNDFQKGDIAEGYSVSREKKESFPLTVTSAQKNPTAFYLCASSIVANYGYTFGSGTRLTVV.

This clone was seen only a few times. In nucleotides, the CDR3 is TGTGCCAGCAGGAGTTTCCGGGACAATCAGCCCCAGCATTTT. Translation gives CASRSFRDNQPQHF. This rearrangement joins TRBV2 to TRBJ1-5; unclear D gene. V lost 6 bases to trimming and J lost 3 bases, with 12 bases between them. Germline lookup yields CDR1 SNHLY and CDR2 FYNNEI. There are 14 residues in the CDR3.

This clone came up a few times. The V call is TRBV29-1, the J call TRBJ2-5, with D tentatively TRBD2 (6 bases). V was trimmed by 7 bases and J by 5 bases, leaving 17 bases between them. The CDR3 runs 13 residues. Germline lookup yields CDR1 SQVTM and CDR2 ANQGSEA. In DNA form, the CDR3 reads TGCAGCGGCGGCGGAGGGGATATGGAGACCCAGTACTTC. This sequence encodes CSGGGGDMETQYF.

The V and J genes are TRBV5-1 and TRBJ2-7; D is perhaps TRBD1 (5 bases). Trimming stripped 3 bases from V and 3 bases from J, with 10 bases between. The germline CDR1 and CDR2 sequences are SGHRS and YFSETQ. The CDR3 extends over 13 amino acids. CDR3 DNA sequence: TGCGCCAGCAGCTCGGCTACAGGCTACGAGCAGTACTTC. As protein: CASSSATGYEQYF.

The rearrangement links TRBV5-4 to TRBJ1-1; the match to TRBD1 covers 8 bases. The length of the CDR3 is 17 residues. V lost 0 bases and J lost 4; bases outside the gene matches: 11. Germline V gene lookup returns CDR1 SGHNT and CDR2 YYREEE (reference sequence). CDR3 sequence: CASSLDHELTGATEAFF. The CDR3 nucleotides read TGTGCCAGCAGCTTGGACCATGAATTGACAGGGGCCACTGAAGCTTTCTTT.

This clone has only a few counts. The J gene is TRBJ1-4, the V gene TRBV5-4; D remains unclear. The CDR3 loop spans 15 amino acids. Trimming pared 1 base from V and 6 bases from J, leaving 13 bases between. Germline CDR1 is SGHNT and CDR2 is YYREEE (reference sequence). Here the CDR3 DNA reads TGTGCCAGCAGCTTGATATCCGGAGAGGATGAAAAACTGTTTTTT. Its protein product is CASSLISGEDEKLFF.

The chain uses TRBV29-1 and TRBJ1-1, with a possible D match to TRBD1 (5 bases). V gave up 7 bases and J gave up 3 bases, with 9 bases separating them. CDR1 and CDR2 from the germline V gene are SQVTM and ANQGSEA. This CDR3 region has 11 residues. CDR3 coding DNA: TGCAGCGGGCAGGGCCACACTGAAGCTTTCTTT. It is translated as CSGQGHTEAFF.